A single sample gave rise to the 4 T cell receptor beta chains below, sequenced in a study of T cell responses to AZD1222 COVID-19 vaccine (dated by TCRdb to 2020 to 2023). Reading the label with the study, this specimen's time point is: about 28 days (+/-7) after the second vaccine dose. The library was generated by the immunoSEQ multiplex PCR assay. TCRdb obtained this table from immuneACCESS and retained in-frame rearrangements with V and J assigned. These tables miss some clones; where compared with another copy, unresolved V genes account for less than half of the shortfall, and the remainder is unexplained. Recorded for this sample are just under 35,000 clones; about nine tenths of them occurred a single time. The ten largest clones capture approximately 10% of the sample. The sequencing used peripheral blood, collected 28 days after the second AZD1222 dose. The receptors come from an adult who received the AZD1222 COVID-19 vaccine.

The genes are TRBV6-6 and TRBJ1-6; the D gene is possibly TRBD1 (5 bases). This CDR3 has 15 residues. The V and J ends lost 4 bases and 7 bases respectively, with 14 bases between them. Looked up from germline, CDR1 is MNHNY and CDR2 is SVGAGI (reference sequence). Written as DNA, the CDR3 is TGTGCCAGCAGTTTTCCCGGACAAGTAAATTCACCCCTCCACTTT. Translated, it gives CASSFPGQVNSPLHF.

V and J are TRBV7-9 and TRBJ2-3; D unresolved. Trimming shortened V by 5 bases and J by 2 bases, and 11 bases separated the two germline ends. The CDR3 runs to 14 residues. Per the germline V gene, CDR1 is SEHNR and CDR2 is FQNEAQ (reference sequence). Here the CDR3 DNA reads TGTGCCAGCAGCCCCGATCTTATCACAGATACGCAGTATTTT. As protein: CASSPDLITDTQYF.

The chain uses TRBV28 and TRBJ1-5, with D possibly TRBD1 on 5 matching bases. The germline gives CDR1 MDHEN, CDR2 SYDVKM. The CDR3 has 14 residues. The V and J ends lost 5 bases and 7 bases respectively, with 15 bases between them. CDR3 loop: CASSLSQGRQPQHF. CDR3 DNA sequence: TGTGCCAGCAGTCTAAGCCAGGGTAGGCAGCCCCAGCATTTT.

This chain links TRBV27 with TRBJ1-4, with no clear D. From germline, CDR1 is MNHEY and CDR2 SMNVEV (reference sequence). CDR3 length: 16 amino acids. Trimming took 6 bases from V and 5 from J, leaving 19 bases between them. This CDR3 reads CASRKGGPVSNEKLFF. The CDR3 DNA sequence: TGTGCCAGCAGAAAGGGAGGGCCCGTTTCCAATGAAAAACTGTTTTTT. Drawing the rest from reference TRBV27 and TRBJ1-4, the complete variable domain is EAQVTQNPRYLITVTGKKLTVTCSQNMNHEYMSWYRQDPGLGLRQIYYSMNVEVTDKGDVPEGYKVSRKEKRNFPLILESPSPNQTSLYFCASRKGGPVSNEKLFFGSGTQLSVL.